The T cell receptor beta chain described here comes from a study of PD-L1 blockade in urothelial cancer. Study as a whole: Chemotherapy regimens numbering 0 to 3 had been given to patients. T cell content in blood samples showed a median of around 140,000.

Losses at the gene ends were 0 bases for V and 1 base for J; bases not matched to a gene: 13. There are 19 residues in the CDR3. Germline V CDR1 and CDR2: ENHRY, SYGVKD. Sequencing used immunoSEQ multiplex PCR; TCRdb keeps in-frame clones, though not all of them. The table records some 67,000 clones, about 89% of them present only once. This chain connects TRBV10-3 to TRBJ2-5, with 8 bases aligning to TRBD2. This clonotype originated in a man between 60 and 75 years old with urothelial cancer. The sample consisted of PBMCs, taken around atezolizumab (anti-PD-L1) treatment. CDR3 nucleotides: TGTGCCATCAGTGAGTCTGAAAGGTGGACGCTAGCGGGCCAAGAGACCCAGTACTTC. This encodes CAISESERWTLAGQETQYF.